This entry lists 13 T cell receptor beta chains sequenced from one sample in a study of cytomegalovirus exposure and HLA in healthy donors (TCRdb year 2017). Receptor libraries were prepared by the immunoSEQ multiplex PCR assay. A mixture of 60 forward primers for TCR Vbeta segments and 13 reverse primers for TCR Jbeta segments was used in the multiplex PCR. TCRdb took over this immuneACCESS table, retaining in-frame rearrangements with V and J assigned. Such tables are incomplete; in checked studies, under half of the missing clones stem from an unresolved V gene, and the remainder is unexplained. The sample table shows about 190,000 clones, and roughly 77% are seen once. The ten largest clones capture roughly 3.1% of the sample. Sample: PBMCs. The receptors stem from a man in his forties or fifties in good health and CMV-seropositive.

The CDR3 DNA is TGCGCCAGCAGCCAAGTATCCGGGAGCTCCTACGAGCAGTACTTC. Its translation: CASSQVSGSSYEQYF. The chain uses TRBV4-3 and TRBJ2-7, with D possibly TRBD2 on 6 matching bases. CDR1 and CDR2 (germline): LGHNA, YSLEER. The CDR3 has 15 residues. The V gene lost 1 base and the J gene lost 0 bases, with 10 bases spanning the gap.

The rearrangement uses TRBV10-3 and TRBJ2-2, with 11 positions matching TRBD2. This CDR3 is built from 15 residues. Germline CDR1 ENHRY, CDR2 SYGVKD. Trimming at V came to 9 bases and at J to 3 bases, leaving 6 bases not matched to a gene. CDR3 in DNA: TGTGCCATAGCGGGACTAGCGGAAGACACCGGGGAGCTGTTTTTT. Translating it yields CAIAGLAEDTGELFF.

In this sample, this clone turned up once. The chain recombines TRBV6-4 with TRBJ2-1; no clear D. V was cut by 3 bases and J by 7 bases, with 7 bases left in between. This CDR3 spans 12 amino acids. CDR1 MRHNA and CDR2 SNTAGT come from the germline V gene. For the CDR3, the DNA is TGTGCCAGCAGTGAGTACGGGAATGAGCAGTTCTTC. This encodes CASSEYGNEQFF.

The CDR3 protein is CASSTRTGRGTLHF. DNA for the CDR3: TGTGCCAGCAGTACTCGGACCGGGCGGGGGACCCTCCACTTT. V usage is TRBV2 and J usage is TRBJ1-6; TRBD1 is a possible D gene (5 bases). The V gene's germline CDR1 is SNHLY and CDR2 FYNNEI. Trimming removed 5 bases from V and 14 bases from J, with 19 bases in between. The CDR3 length is 14 residues.

DNA of the CDR3: TGTGCCAGCAGCCTGACAGGGATTTACCCCCTTTATGGCTACACCTTC. Protein product: CASSLTGIYPLYGYTF. The genes are TRBV28 and TRBJ1-2, with 7 positions matching TRBD1. CDR1 is MDHEN, CDR2 SYDVKM, per germline. Trimming cost V 6 bases and J 5 bases; bases outside gene matches: 15. The CDR3 sequence is 16 residues long.

The rearrangement links TRBV5-1 to TRBJ1-1; D is undetermined. V was shortened by 2 bases and J by 5 bases, with 13 bases between the two germline ends. The CDR3 is 14 amino acids. Germline CDR1 and CDR2: SGHRS and YFSETQ. CDR3 nucleotides: TGCGCCAGCAGCTTTGGGGAGGGTTGGACTGAAGCTTTCTTT. It encodes CASSFGEGWTEAFF. The full variable domain, in which reference TRBV5-1 and TRBJ1-1 provide the parts outside the CDR3, is KAGVTQTPRYLIKTRGQQVTLSCSPISGHRSVSWYQQTPGQGLQFLFEYFSETQRNKGNFPGRFSGRQFSNSRSEMNVSTLELGDSALYLCASSFGEGWTEAFFGQGTRLTVV.

This chain joins TRBV7-6 and TRBJ1-5; D is unresolved. The length of the CDR3 is 15 residues. V dropped 5 bases and J dropped 0 bases, with 11 bases sitting between them. Looked up from germline, CDR1 is SGHVS and CDR2 is FNYEAQ. The CDR3 here is CASSPQSYSNQPQHF. The CDR3 DNA follows: TGTGCCAGCAGCCCGCAATCCTATAGCAATCAGCCCCAGCATTTT.

This chain uses TRBV9 with TRBJ2-5; a possible D gene is TRBD1 (5 bases). Germline V gives CDR1 SGDLS, CDR2 YYNGEE. This CDR3 has 15 residues. V gave up 0 bases and J gave up 2 bases, with 11 bases separating them. CDR3 protein: CASSVAGLLQETQYF. CDR3 in DNA: TGTGCCAGCAGCGTAGCAGGGCTGTTACAAGAGACCCAGTACTTC.

The chain has TRBV6-5 and TRBJ2-7, with D maybe TRBD2 (5 bases). Trimming pared 11 bases from V and 3 bases from J, leaving 20 bases between. CDR1 is MNHEY and CDR2 is SVGAGI in the germline V gene. The CDR3 is made up of 14 amino acids. The CDR3, as DNA: TGTGCCTCTCAAACGAGGGATTTCGGCTACGAGCAGTACTTC. This encodes CASQTRDFGYEQYF.

J is TRBJ2-7 and V is TRBV6-5; 9 bases agree with TRBD1. From germline, CDR1 is MNHEY and CDR2 SVGAGI. The ends lost 6 bases at V and 4 bases at J; junction bases unmatched: 10. The CDR3 extends over 15 amino acids. This CDR3 is CASRLSDRGVYEQYF. CDR3 nucleotides: TGTGCCAGCAGACTATCGGACAGGGGAGTGTACGAGCAGTACTTC.

The chain links TRBV10-3 to TRBJ1-1; D might be TRBD1 (6 bases). This CDR3 is built from 13 residues. With 5 bases removed from V and 1 base from J, the gap between germline ends came to 8 bases. In germline, CDR1 is ENHRY, CDR2 SYGVKD. CDR3 bases: TGTGCCATCAGTACGACAGGGAACACTGAAGCTTTCTTT. It encodes CAISTTGNTEAFF.

DNA for the CDR3: TGTGCCAGCTGCGAAACTGGGACAGGCAAAGAGACCCAGTACTTC. Its translation is CASCETGTGKETQYF. The chain couples TRBV19 to TRBJ2-5; 8 nucleotides match TRBD1. The CDR3 has 15 amino acids. Unmatched junction bases numbered 12, after V lost 9 bases and J lost 3 bases. Looked up from germline, CDR1 is LNHDA and CDR2 is SQIVND (reference sequence).

This clone was counted a few times. This chain uses TRBV6-4 with TRBJ2-1; 12 positions agree with TRBD2. In germline, CDR1 is MRHNA, CDR2 SNTAGT. CDR3 size: 19 residues. The junction had 24 bases not matched to a gene; V was cut back by 11 bases and J by 7 bases. The CDR3 is CAVLRDSRLAGDPGNEQFF. The CDR3 DNA follows: TGTGCCGTCCTGAGGGACTCCAGACTAGCGGGAGACCCAGGGAATGAGCAGTTCTTC.